This TCR beta chain emerged from a study of Ad26.COV2.S vaccination and SARS-CoV-2 variants. In the study overall: Trial arm assignment for the donor was COV1001 Ad26.COV2.S. Study-level findings and limits: Analyses of TCR breadth and depth may have underestimated total T cell responses.

As regards this clone: Its antigen remains unknown.

V shed 4 bases and J shed 1 base, with 10 bases lying between them. The CDR3 is made up of 14 amino acids. CDR1 and CDR2 (germline): ENHRY, SYGVKD. Described treatment: roughly 18 received Ad26.COV2.S at low or high dose, single or two shots; about five received placebo; per-sample allocation not given. Following the first vaccine or placebo injection, samples were taken on day 63. Assay used: immunoSEQ multiplex PCR; TCRdb lists only in-frame clones, some missing. This sample has hundreds of thousands of clones; roughly 90% occur once, and the top ten carry about 1.5%. The sequence was collected from a person between 18 and 65 years old who received the Ad26.COV2.S COVID-19 vaccine or a placebo. The sample here was peripheral blood, taken in a trial of Ad26.COV2.S vaccine versus placebo. The chain uses TRBV10-3 and TRBJ1-1; no firm D call. DNA of the CDR3: TGTGCCATCAGTGGGCAGGTCGAGAACACTGAAGCTTTCTTT. Its translation is CAISGQVENTEAFF.